This TCR beta chain was captured by sequencing in a study of blood T cell repertoires in COVID-19. Overall study: Sites in the United States, Italy and Spain provided acute and convalescent COVID-19 samples.

TCRdb keeps only in-frame clones here, not all; method: immunoSEQ multiplex PCR. The table includes tens of thousands of clones, 70% to 85% detected once. The sequence was obtained from a woman aged 55-69 years with acute or convalescent COVID-19. Sequencing used peripheral blood.

CDR3 in amino acids: CASSLGGGGADTQYF. The CDR3 nucleotides read TGTGCCAGCAGCTTAGGAGGAGGGGGCGCAGATACGCAGTATTTT. The chain carries TRBV7-9 and TRBJ2-3; D possibly corresponds to TRBD1 (7 bases). The length of the CDR3 is 15 residues. V was clipped by 1 base and J by 4 bases, with 12 bases between them. Per the germline V gene, CDR1 is SEHNR and CDR2 is FQNEAQ (reference sequence).